Described below is a single T cell receptor beta chain sequence and its context. The repertoire was sequenced with immunoSEQ multiplex PCR; TCRdb's copy has only in-frame clones and lacks some. The sample records about 7,000 clones, around four fifths being singletons. Every patient experienced relapse after autologous stem cell transplantation, and brentuximab vedotin exposure varied. This sample is part of a study of PD-1 blockade in classical Hodgkin lymphoma. The CDR3 sequence is 14 residues long. Germline V CDR1 and CDR2: MNHNY, SVGAGI (reference sequence). Trimming at V came to 8 bases and at J to 2 bases, leaving 7 bases not matched to a gene.

The receptor's source is a human donor with classical Hodgkin lymphoma. V is TRBV6-6 and J is TRBJ2-7, with 9 bases aligning to TRBD2. The source was peripheral blood mononuclear cells (PBMCs), collected at baseline. The CDR3: CASCKKREAYEQYF. The DNA of the CDR3 is TGTGCCAGCTGCAAAAAGCGGGAGGCCTACGAGCAGTACTTC.